The present T cell receptor (beta chain) was sequenced within a study of blood T cells in healthy people across ages. This clonotype appeared many times. J gave up 0 bases and V 2 bases, and 7 bases lay outside the gene matches. Germline lookup yields CDR1 ENHRY and CDR2 SYGVKD. There are 18 residues in the CDR3. A sample-barcoded 5' primer and a J-beta primer mix were used in a second PCR of roughly 6 to 11 cycles. One entry per CDR3 protein results from TCRdb running MiXCR on the 5' RACE reads. Among under 800,000 distinct CDR3 sequences listed, roughly 47% were seen once. The receptor's source is a woman in her fifties or sixties in good health. The source material was blood. J is TRBJ2-6 and V is TRBV10-3; 7 nucleotides agree with TRBD2. CDR3 sequence: CAISEGGAGSSGANVLTF. The CDR3, as DNA: TGTGCCATCAGTGAGGGCGGAGCGGGAAGCTCTGGGGCCAACGTCCTGACTTTC.